This T cell receptor beta chain was found in a study of T cells after posttransplantation cyclophosphamide. Peripheral blood was collected from the related graft donor on the marrow donation day. Libraries were prepared by immunoSEQ multiplex PCR; TCRdb keeps only in-frame clonotypes and omits some of them. Recorded here are around 35,000 clones, none singletons. Study-level results: Tissue-infiltrating T cells from skin or gut overlapped little with blood T cells. Later post-transplant blood repertoires were often dominated by donor CD8+ memory clones. After PTCy, TRB diversity resembled that of CNI/methotrexate controls.

This clone was counted ten times or more. Its target is not known. Source material: PBMCs. The TCR was taken from a woman aged 45-65 years in good health and a related stem cell transplant donor.

CDR3 bases: TGTGCCAGTAGTATTCAGTCCAGGGTGGCCGGGGAGCTGTTTTTT. Protein sequence: CASSIQSRVAGELFF. The gene calls are TRBV19 and TRBJ2-2; D might be TRBD1 (5 bases). Germline V gene sequence: CDR1 LNHDA, CDR2 SQIVND (reference sequence). The V gene lost 3 bases and the J gene lost 6 bases, with 14 bases spanning the gap. The CDR3 length is 15 residues.